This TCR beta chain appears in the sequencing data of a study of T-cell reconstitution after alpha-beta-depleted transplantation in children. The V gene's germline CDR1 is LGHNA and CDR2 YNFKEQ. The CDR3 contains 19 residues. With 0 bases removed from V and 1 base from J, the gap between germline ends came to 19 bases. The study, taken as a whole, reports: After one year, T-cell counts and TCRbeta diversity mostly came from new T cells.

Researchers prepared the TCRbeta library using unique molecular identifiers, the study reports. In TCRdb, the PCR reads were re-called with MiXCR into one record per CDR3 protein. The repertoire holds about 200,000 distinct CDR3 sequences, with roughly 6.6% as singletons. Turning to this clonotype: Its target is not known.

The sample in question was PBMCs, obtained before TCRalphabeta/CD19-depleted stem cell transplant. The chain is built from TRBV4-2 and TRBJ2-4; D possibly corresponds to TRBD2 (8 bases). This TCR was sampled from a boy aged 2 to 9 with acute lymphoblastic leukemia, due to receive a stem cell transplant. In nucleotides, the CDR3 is TGTGCCAGCAGCCAAGACCCGACTAGCGTCAGGGGGGCCAAAAACATTCAGTACTTC. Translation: CASSQDPTSVRGAKNIQYF.